These 9 T cell receptor beta chains share one sample of origin, sequenced in a study of cytotoxic CD8 clonotypes in ibrutinib-treated CLL. Sequencing used immunoSEQ multiplex PCR; TCRdb keeps in-frame clones, though not all of them. The sample yields roughly 200,000 clones, over 60% seen once. Sequencing used PBMCs, obtained after 24 months of ibrutinib treatment. Receptors were obtained from a human donor with chronic lymphocytic leukemia.

The chain combines TRBV2 with TRBJ1-1, with D maybe TRBD1 (5 bases). Trimming left V 7 bases short and J 5 bases short, with 20 bases between. Germline V gene lookup returns CDR1 SNHLY and CDR2 FYNNEI. This CDR3 has 15 amino acids. The CDR3: CASIPFSRGATEAFF. Here the CDR3 DNA reads TGTGCCAGCATCCCCTTTTCGCGAGGGGCGACTGAAGCTTTCTTT.

The CDR3 region has the DNA TGCGCCAGCAGCCAAGTGATAAGGAGACAGGGGGCGGACTATGGCTACACCTTC. Amino acid sequence: CASSQVIRRQGADYGYTF. The gene calls are TRBV4-1 and TRBJ1-2; the match to TRBD1 covers 10 bases. The CDR3 consists of 18 residues. V shed 1 base, J shed 3 bases, and the junction held 11 bases outside the gene matches. Germline assignment: CDR1 MGHRA and CDR2 YSYEKL.

This chain links TRBV6-1 with TRBJ2-3, with D perhaps TRBD2 (5 bases). The V end was cut by 6 bases, the J end by 0 bases, with 10 bases between. Germline values: CDR1 MNHNS, CDR2 SASEGT. This CDR3 spans 14 amino acids. The CDR3 DNA reads TGTGCCAGCAGAGAGGGCAGAAGCACAGATACGCAGTATTTT. It is translated as CASREGRSTDTQYF.

The genes are TRBV7-9 and TRBJ2-6; 7 bases are shared with TRBD1. Germline V lookup: CDR1 SEHNR, CDR2 FQNEAQ (reference sequence). CDR3 length: 17 amino acids. V shed 1 base, J shed 0 bases, and the junction held 3 bases outside the gene matches. The CDR3 loop is CASSLGGQISGANVLTF. The CDR3 DNA reads as TGTGCCAGCAGCTTAGGGGGACAGATCTCTGGGGCCAACGTCCTGACTTTC.

The chain couples TRBV14 to TRBJ1-2; TRBD1 aligns across 9 bases. The germline V gene has CDR1 SGHDN and CDR2 FVKESK. V lost 4 bases to trimming and J lost 4 bases; unmatched junction nucleotides: 7. The CDR3 runs to 15 residues. CDR3: CASSLGQGLAYGYTF. CDR3 DNA: TGTGCCAGCAGCCTGGGACAGGGATTAGCCTATGGCTACACCTTC.

The V call is TRBV5-1, the J call TRBJ2-2; perhaps TRBD1 as D (6 bases). This CDR3 is 16 amino acids long. Germline values: CDR1 SGHRS, CDR2 YFSETQ. V lost 4 bases, J lost 1 base, and 14 bases lay in between. This CDR3 is CASSLLDRMNTGELFF. DNA for the CDR3: TGCGCCAGCAGCCTCCTCGACAGGATGAACACCGGGGAGCTGTTTTTT.

The V call is TRBV10-1, the J call TRBJ2-1; D perhaps matches TRBD2 (6 bases). V shed 3 bases and J shed 7 bases, with 16 bases lying between them. The V gene's germline CDR1 is WNHNN and CDR2 SYGVQD (reference sequence). The CDR3 runs to 15 residues. DNA of the CDR3: TGCGCCAGCAGTGAATATAGGGCAGGAGGGAATGAGCAGTTCTTC. As protein: CASSEYRAGGNEQFF.

This clone was seen just once. The DNA for the CDR3 is TGTGCCAGCAGCGTTCTGACTAGCGGGACGGGGGATACGCAGTATTTT. Translation gives CASSVLTSGTGDTQYF. The chain links TRBV9 to TRBJ2-3; 11 nucleotides agree with TRBD2. V was clipped by 2 bases and J by 6 bases; unmatched bases: 8. Germline CDR1 and CDR2: SGDLS and YYNGEE. CDR3 length: 16 amino acids.

The V call is TRBV7-3, the J call TRBJ2-5; no firm D call. Trimming took off 5 bases at V and 5 bases at J, with 12 bases between the two ends. CDR1 SGHTA and CDR2 FQGTGA come from the germline V gene. The CDR3 contains 13 residues. DNA of the CDR3: TGTGCCAGCAGCCCCTCCGTTGTCGAGACCCAGTACTTC. This gives the protein CASSPSVVETQYF.